This T cell receptor (beta chain) was captured in a study of neoadjuvant anti-PD-1 for oral cavity cancer (TCRdb year 2021). Regarding the research as a whole: Before undergoing curative-intent surgical resection, most patients got three to four biweekly nivolumab doses at 3 mg/kg. For patients who did not progress, a fourth nivolumab dose was given around day 43, followed by definitive surgical resection on days 50-56. Under RECIST 1.1, a patient counted as a responder if showing complete response, partial response or stable disease, and as a non-responder if showing progression. The parent correlative cohort included around 12 patients, with an approximately 35% response rate.

The sample's time point, from its label and the paper: after neoadjuvant nivolumab, at surgical resection. Patients had been newly diagnosed with stage II-IVA oral cavity squamous cell carcinoma, and no prior systemic or radiation treatment had been given to the patients. The cohort was composed of patients with HPV-negative, locally advanced oral cavity squamous cell carcinoma. Peripheral blood mononuclear cells were analyzed directly and were not maintained or expanded in culture. Samples came from a longitudinal correlative study of a single-arm phase II trial of neoadjuvant nivolumab in oral cavity squamous cell carcinoma. Genomic DNA-based TCRbeta sequencing was performed on subject-matched pre- and post-treatment PBMCs and tumors from three responders and three non-responders. Peripheral blood mononuclear cells were drawn once before nivolumab treatment and a second time after treatment, when surgery took place. The Maxwell RSC DNA from Cells kit was used to extract genomic DNA from PBMCs.

CDR1 and CDR2, looked up from the germline V gene, are SGHRS and YFSETQ. V is trimmed back by 4 bases and J by 5 bases, and the junction contains 8 bases that no gene match accounts for. Reading from cysteine to phenylalanine, the CDR3 counts 17 amino acids. Just CDR3 DNA is preserved here, 51 bases in frame from base 1. For deep sequencing, each PBMC sample was run in six replicates, with libraries mostly built from 480 ng of input genomic DNA. The immunoSEQ hsTCRbeta kit was used to prepare TCRbeta libraries, following the manufacturer's instructions. An Illumina NovaSeq 6000 S4 flow cell was used to sequence the final libraries, which had first been combined to 3 nM. Per the source publication's procedure: The immunoSEQ Analyzer was used for raw data preprocessing and quality control. The analysis was limited to productive rearrangements, and each clonotype was defined by a unique CDR3 amino acid sequence. Repertoire clonality was estimated as the Gini-Simpson index, which was computed with the R package tcR. Gini indices were compared with Student's t test, and associations with tumor size change were assessed by Pearson correlation. The immuneACCESS repertoire file appears here via TCRdb, limited to in-frame rearrangements. These files lack a portion of the clones; in checked studies, under half of the deficit traces to unresolved V genes, and the cause of the others is not known. V, J and clone size were drawn from that table, and D and trimming were deduced from the DNA. Present in this sample are 13,000 to 15,000 clones, 70% to 75% of which were seen just once. The ten largest clones represent around 2.4% of the sample.

Results and caveats for the whole study, not just this receptor: Higher pretreatment blood TCRbeta clonality and lower post-treatment tumor TCRbeta clonality were correlated with higher pretreatment blood Treg/Th17 ratios. After neoadjuvant nivolumab, significantly higher T cell clonality (Gini index) was found within PBMCs in non-responders than in responders. TCR analyses included only a few patients per response group, and the authors called for larger cohorts for validation.

Comments on this clone: No cognate antigen has been identified for it. Base qualities are missing; no much larger clone stands one base away.

This clonotype was obtained from a person between 40 and 85 years old with oral cavity squamous cell carcinoma. The sample here was PBMCs, taken after nivolumab (anti-PD-1) treatment. This sequence uses TRBV5-1 and TRBJ2-5; TRBD2 aligns with 16 central bases. The CDR3 reads as follows: CASSRGTSGRASETQYF. Here is the DNA: TGCGCCAGCAGCAGGGGGACTAGCGGGAGGGCCTCGGAGACCCAGTACTTC. Here the CDR3 is joined to the reference TRBV5-1 and TRBJ2-5 genes, and the full variable domain is: KAGVTQTPRYLIKTRGQQVTLSCSPISGHRSVSWYQQTPGQGLQFLFEYFSETQRNKGNFPGRFSGRQFSNSRSEMNVSTLELGDSALYLCASSRGTSGRASETQYFGPGTRLLVL.